Presented here are 29 T cell receptor beta chains from one specimen sequenced in a study of blood T cell repertoires in COVID-19. Method: immunoSEQ multiplex PCR; TCRdb's copy keeps in-frame clones and lacks some. The table has about 95,000 clones, 89% seen once. The specimen was peripheral blood. The receptors derive from a man in his sixties with COVID-19, enrolled during active disease.

The CDR3 here is CASSEGGNEKLFF. The CDR3 DNA sequence: TGCGCCAGCAGTGAGGGCGGGAATGAAAAACTGTTTTTT. V gene TRBV10-2 combines with J gene TRBJ1-4; the D is unclear. Per germline, CDR1 WSHSY and CDR2 SAAADI. Trimming left V 2 bases short and J 5 bases short, with 6 bases between. The CDR3 covers 13 residues.

This clone occurred once. The V call is TRBV30, the J call TRBJ1-1; no clear D gene. CDR3 length equals 14 residues. Trimming left V 2 bases short and J 10 bases short, with 20 bases between. Germline lookup yields CDR1 GTSNPN and CDR2 SVGIG (reference sequence). For the CDR3, the DNA is TGTGCCTGGAGTATAACAGTGGGAGCTGGCGGAGCTTTCTTT. Encoded protein: CAWSITVGAGGAFF.

The chain carries TRBV29-1 and TRBJ1-5, with D maybe TRBD1 (6 bases). The V gene lost 6 bases and the J gene lost 1 base, with 16 bases spanning the gap. Germline V gene data show CDR1 as SQVTM and CDR2 as ANQGSEA. This CDR3 has 15 amino acids. The CDR3 nucleotides are TGCAGCGTCGCAACAGGGTTTGAGAGCAATCAGCCCCAGCATTTT. The encoded protein is CSVATGFESNQPQHF.

The chain combines TRBV27 with TRBJ2-2; D might be TRBD1 (5 bases). Per germline, CDR1 MNHEY and CDR2 SMNVEV (reference sequence). Between the trimmed V and J ends, which lost 7 bases and 4 bases, there was a span of 13 bases. This CDR3 spans 14 amino acids. CDR3 sequence: CASKRQFITGELFF. In DNA form, the CDR3 reads TGTGCCAGCAAGCGACAGTTCATCACCGGGGAGCTGTTTTTT.

J is TRBJ2-7 and V is TRBV9, with 7 bases fitting TRBD2. Germline V lookup: CDR1 SGDLS, CDR2 YYNGEE. CDR3 length: 14 amino acids. Germline trimming cut 0 bases from V and 2 bases from J; bases unmatched to any gene: 2. The CDR3 sequence is CASSVGGGAYEQYF. CDR3 nucleotides: TGTGCCAGCAGCGTAGGGGGAGGGGCCTACGAGCAGTACTTC.

The rearrangement uses TRBV10-3 and TRBJ2-7; 9 positions agree with TRBD1. This CDR3 spans 15 amino acids. V shed 3 bases, J shed 1 base, and the junction held 4 bases outside the gene matches. Germline V CDR1 and CDR2: ENHRY, SYGVKD. The CDR3 loop reads CAISDTGTGSYEQYF. DNA for the CDR3: TGTGCCATCAGTGACACCGGGACAGGGTCCTACGAGCAGTACTTC.

The rearrangement links TRBV11-1 to TRBJ1-2, with 7 nucleotides matching TRBD1. The CDR3 extends over 13 amino acids. Unmatched junction bases numbered 4, after V lost 5 bases and J lost 4 bases. Germline V gene lookup returns CDR1 SGHAT and CDR2 FQDESV (reference sequence). The DNA of the CDR3 is TGTGCCAGCAGCGTGGGACAGATCTATGGCTACACCTTC. Protein: CASSVGQIYGYTF.

The genes are TRBV6-6 and TRBJ1-1; 8 bases align to TRBD1. J was trimmed by 1 base and V by 2 bases; bases with no gene match: 6. CDR3 size: 16 residues. The germline gives CDR1 MNHNY, CDR2 SVGAGI (reference sequence). As DNA, the CDR3 is TGTGCCAGCAGTTACGGGTCAGGGGGCACGAACACTGAAGCTTTCTTT. Translation: CASSYGSGGTNTEAFF.

The V gene is TRBV30, the J gene TRBJ1-5; weak D call: TRBD1 (5 bases). V was shortened by 1 base and J by 2 bases, with 9 bases between the two germline ends. Germline V gene lookup returns CDR1 GTSNPN and CDR2 SVGIG (reference sequence). This CDR3 is built from 14 residues. The CDR3 nucleotides are TGTGCCTGGAGTGCGGGGGGGGGCAATCAGCCCCAGCATTTT. It yields the protein CAWSAGGGNQPQHF.

The chain employs TRBV3-1 (or the pseudogene TRBV3-2) and TRBJ2-7, with TRBD1 matching 9 bases. Germline assignment: CDR1 LGHDT and CDR2 YNNKEL (reference sequence). Trimming at V came to 0 bases and at J to 2 bases, leaving 5 bases not matched to a gene. The CDR3 runs to 16 residues. The CDR3 nucleotides are TGTGCCAGCAGCCAAGAAATGGACAGGGGTGCCTACGAGCAGTACTTC. Translated, it gives CASSQEMDRGAYEQYF.

The chain uses TRBV11-3 and TRBJ2-7, with TRBD1 matching 8 bases. The germline V gene has CDR1 SGHNT and CDR2 YENEEA. The CDR3 spans 12 residues. The trim removed 5 bases at V and 5 bases at J, leaving 2 bases unmatched. As DNA, the CDR3 is TGTGCCAGCAGCCGGACAGGGAACGAGCAGTACTTC. It specifies CASSRTGNEQYF.

The chain employs TRBV9 and TRBJ2-7, with D possibly TRBD2 on 6 matching bases. The CDR3 length is 14 residues. The V end was cut by 4 bases, the J end by 1 base, with 12 bases between. Germline-derived CDR1 and CDR2 are SGDLS and YYNGEE. CDR3 in amino acids: CASSSAGGSYEQYF. As DNA, the CDR3 is TGTGCCAGCAGCTCAGCCGGGGGTTCCTACGAGCAGTACTTC.

V is TRBV19 and J is TRBJ1-4; D unclear. This CDR3 is 12 amino acids long. V was clipped by 8 bases and J by 5 bases, with 9 bases between them. Germline values: CDR1 LNHDA, CDR2 SQIVND (reference sequence). Here the CDR3 reads CASATENEKLFF. The CDR3 coding sequence is TGTGCCAGTGCCACAGAGAATGAAAAACTGTTTTTT.

The genes are TRBV3-1 (or the pseudogene TRBV3-2) and TRBJ2-7, with TRBD2 matching over 9 bases. The length of the CDR3 is 16 residues. Trimming took 4 bases from V and 5 from J; bases not matched to a gene: 12. CDR1 and CDR2 from the germline V gene are LGHDT and YNNKEL (reference sequence). The CDR3 spells CASSPLGSGSRDEQYF. The CDR3 nucleotides read TGTGCCAGCAGCCCCTTGGGTAGCGGGAGTCGGGACGAGCAGTACTTC.

The rearrangement uses TRBV5-4 and TRBJ2-7; 7 bases align to TRBD2. The CDR3 consists of 15 residues. Germline CDR1 is SGHNT and CDR2 is YYREEE (reference sequence). The trim removed 3 bases at V and 0 bases at J, leaving 6 bases unmatched. Written as DNA, the CDR3 is TGTGCCAGCAGCTCCCCCCGGGACTACTCCTACGAGCAGTACTTC. Its protein product is CASSSPRDYSYEQYF. Looking up the rest from reference TRBV5-4 and TRBJ2-7 gives the full variable domain: ETGVTQSPTHLIKTRGQQVTLRCSSQSGHNTVSWYQQALGQGPQFIFQYYREEENGRGNFPPRFSGLQFPNYSSELNVNALELDDSALYLCASSSPRDYSYEQYFGPGTRLTVT.

The V call is TRBV20-1, the J call TRBJ1-2, with D hard to call. The V end was cut by 3 bases, the J end by 12 bases, with 5 bases between. Germline V gene lookup returns CDR1 DFQATT and CDR2 SNEGSKA (reference sequence). This CDR3 is 8 amino acids long. Here the CDR3 reads CSARGDTF. CDR3 in DNA: TGCAGTGCTAGGGGAGACACCTTC.

This rearrangement joins TRBV4-1 to TRBJ2-7; 10 bases agree with TRBD2. Germline CDR1 MGHRA, CDR2 YSYEKL. The CDR3 is 17 residues long. V lost 0 bases and J lost 6; bases outside the gene matches: 11. In DNA form, the CDR3 reads TGCGCCAGCAGCCAAGATCACGGGACTAGCGTGAGGGTCGAGCAGTACTTC. This translates into CASSQDHGTSVRVEQYF.

The chain joins TRBV6-6 to TRBJ1-3, with D perhaps TRBD1 (6 bases). CDR1 is MNHNY and CDR2 is SVGAGI in the germline V gene (reference sequence). The CDR3 is 15 amino acids. V was shortened by 2 bases and J by 3 bases, with 11 bases between the two germline ends. CDR3 residues: CASSYGQPLGNTIYF. Written as DNA, the CDR3 is TGTGCCAGCAGTTACGGACAGCCTCTTGGAAACACCATATATTTT.

The CDR3 nucleotides are TGCGCCAGCAGCCCGGGACAGGTCGCTGGCTACACCTTC. This sequence encodes CASSPGQVAGYTF. The V call is TRBV5-1, the J call TRBJ1-2, with 8 bases lining up with TRBD1. Per germline, CDR1 SGHRS and CDR2 YFSETQ. The CDR3 sequence is 13 residues long. V shed 4 bases and J 7 bases; nucleotides not matched to a gene: 6.

The chain couples TRBV20-1 to TRBJ1-2; D unclear. CDR1 and CDR2 from the germline V gene are DFQATT and SNEGSKA (reference sequence). The length of the CDR3 is 16 residues. V lost 3 bases and J 8 bases, leaving 25 bases between the germline ends. The CDR3 protein is CSASASKVEGVWGYTF. Here the CDR3 DNA reads TGCAGTGCTAGTGCCAGCAAGGTGGAGGGCGTCTGGGGCTACACCTTC.

This chain links TRBV19 with TRBJ2-1; D may be TRBD2 (6 bases). V shed 5 bases and J shed 4 bases, with 15 bases lying between them. There are 15 residues in the CDR3. Germline V gene lookup returns CDR1 LNHDA and CDR2 SQIVND (reference sequence). CDR3 in amino acids: CASSQLARYYNEQFF. The CDR3 DNA sequence: TGTGCCAGTAGTCAACTAGCCCGATATTACAATGAGCAGTTCTTC.

V is TRBV7-2 and J is TRBJ2-2; D perhaps matches TRBD1 (6 bases). Germline loops: CDR1 SGHTA, CDR2 FQGNSA. Trimming pared 5 bases from V and 0 bases from J, leaving 10 bases between. The CDR3 totals 15 residues. The CDR3 region has the DNA TGTGCCAGCAGCCCGGGACACGCGAACACCGGGGAGCTGTTTTTT. Translated: CASSPGHANTGELFF.

This chain connects TRBV30 to TRBJ2-1; 12 bases line up with TRBD2. CDR1 GTSNPN and CDR2 SVGIG come from the germline V gene (reference sequence). There are 19 residues in the CDR3. V shed 0 bases, J shed 1 base, and the junction held 10 bases outside the gene matches. Here the CDR3 DNA reads TGTGCCTGGAGTGTACGGCTAGCGGGAGGGCCGTCGTCCTACAATGAGCAGTTCTTC. Its protein product is CAWSVRLAGGPSSYNEQFF.

This rearrangement joins TRBV5-1 to TRBJ1-2; TRBD1 agrees at 9 bases. From germline, CDR1 is SGHRS and CDR2 YFSETQ. After removal of 1 base from V and 1 base from J, the junction contained 2 bases not matched to a gene. This CDR3 is 15 amino acids long. The CDR3 DNA reads TGCGCCAGCAGCTTGTGGACAGGGGATAACTATGGCTACACCTTC. This codes for CASSLWTGDNYGYTF.

V usage is TRBV5-1 and J usage is TRBJ2-7, with 15 bases lining up with TRBD2. The ends lost 4 bases at V and 2 bases at J; junction bases unmatched: 7. Germline lookup yields CDR1 SGHRS and CDR2 YFSETQ. This CDR3 has 17 residues. Here the CDR3 DNA reads TGCGCCAGCAGCCCGGGACTAGCGGGAGGCGCGCCCTACGAGCAGTACTTC. Protein product: CASSPGLAGGAPYEQYF.

The V call is TRBV11-3, the J call TRBJ2-1, with 8 bases identical to TRBD2. CDR3 size: 16 residues. Germline CDR1 reads SGHNT; CDR2 reads YENEEA. With 2 bases clipped from V and 6 bases from J, the junction kept 9 bases outside the gene matches. In DNA form, the CDR3 reads TGTGCCAGCAGCTTATCCCCGGGACTAGAGGTCAATGAGCAGTTCTTC. This sequence encodes CASSLSPGLEVNEQFF. Combining the CDR3 with reference TRBV11-3 and TRBJ2-1 gives the whole variable domain EAGVVQSPRYKIIEKKQPVAFWCNPISGHNTLYWYLQNLGQGPELLIRYENEEAVDDSQLPKDRFSAERLKGVDSTLKIQPAELGDSAVYLCASSLSPGLEVNEQFFGPGTRLTVL.

In DNA, the CDR3 is TGTGCCAGCATACTCTCTGTCGGGGCTAGCGGGAGCGATGAGCAGTTCTTC. It specifies CASILSVGASGSDEQFF. The chain recombines TRBV7-2 with TRBJ2-1; 10 bases are a match to TRBD2. CDR1 and CDR2 (germline): SGHTA, FQGNSA. The CDR3 spans 17 residues. Germline trimming cut 7 bases from V and 8 bases from J; bases unmatched to any gene: 17.

The rearrangement uses TRBV25-1 and TRBJ1-4, with 8 bases lining up with TRBD1. Germline V CDR1 and CDR2: MGHDK, SYGVNS. Unmatched junction bases numbered 10, after V lost 2 bases and J lost 8 bases. CDR3 length: 16 residues. CDR3 protein: CASSEPPDRAGEKLFF. CDR3 sequence (DNA): TGTGCCAGCAGTGAACCCCCGGACAGGGCTGGGGAAAAACTGTTTTTT.

The CDR3 protein is CASSRAGRGPYEQYF. In nucleotides, the CDR3 is TGTGCCAGCAGTAGGGCCGGCAGGGGGCCCTACGAGCAGTACTTC. The V gene is TRBV27, the J gene TRBJ2-7, with TRBD1 matching over 8 bases. The V gene end was trimmed by 5 bases and the J gene end by 2 bases; junction bases not matched to a gene: 8. Germline CDR1 MNHEY, CDR2 SMNVEV (reference sequence). This CDR3 region has 15 residues.